This T cell receptor (beta chain) was recovered during a study of OX40 agonist ivuxolimab in advanced cancers. Study background: Hepatocellular carcinoma, melanoma, renal cell or head and neck cancer occurred in dose-escalation patients.

With 4 bases clipped from V and 7 bases from J, the junction kept 8 bases outside the gene matches. CDR3 length: 14 amino acids. Germline assignment: CDR1 SGHNT and CDR2 YYREEE (reference sequence). Of note for this clone: The antigen is undetermined.

General observations from the study: Specificity for antigen went undetermined in the expanded peripheral T cells.

The assay was immunoSEQ multiplex PCR, and TCRdb's table has in-frame clones only and misses some. The sample gives 90,000 to 130,000 clones, approximately 90% of which show up once; approximately 0.69% is in the top ten. V usage is TRBV5-4 and J usage is TRBJ1-2; 9 positions agree with TRBD1. This TCR came from an adult with an advanced solid tumor such as melanoma, head and neck, liver or kidney cancer. Here the sequenced sample was CD4+ or CD8+ T cells sorted from blood, taken in a trial of the OX40 agonist ivuxolimab. The CDR3: CASSPWTGASGYTF. The CDR3 coding sequence is TGTGCCAGCAGCCCGTGGACAGGGGCCTCTGGCTACACCTTC.